The 19 T cell receptor beta chains reported below all come from one sample, sequenced in a study of T-cell reconstitution after alpha-beta-depleted transplantation in children. Unique molecular identifiers were incorporated during preparation of the TCRbeta library. TCRdb itself ran the PCR reads through MiXCR, one entry per CDR3 protein. Here the sample spans more than 85,000 distinct CDR3 sequences, over 6% being singletons. The sample in question was PBMCs, obtained before TCRalphabeta/CD19-depleted stem cell transplant. These receptors came from a boy between 2 and 10 years old with acute lymphoblastic leukemia, due to receive a stem cell transplant.

Many counts were recorded for this clonotype. The rearrangement joins TRBV7-2 to TRBJ2-7, with D possibly being TRBD1 (6 bases). The CDR3 extends over 14 amino acids. Germline loops: CDR1 SGHTA, CDR2 FQGNSA. With 1 base removed from V and 3 bases from J, the gap between germline ends came to 10 bases. CDR3 sequence reads: CASSLGQGGYEQYF. The CDR3 DNA is TGTGCCAGCAGCTTAGGTCAAGGGGGCTACGAGCAGTACTTC.

This chain links TRBV20-1 with TRBJ1-1; D is perhaps TRBD1 (5 bases). Trimming cost V 7 bases and J 1 base, with 10 bases left between them. The CDR3 loop spans 12 amino acids. Germline values: CDR1 DFQATT, CDR2 SNEGSKA (reference sequence). The CDR3 loop is CSVETGNTEAFF. The CDR3 nucleotides are TGCAGTGTAGAAACAGGGAACACTGAAGCTTTCTTT.

The rearrangement joins TRBV6-2 or TRBV6-3 to TRBJ2-3, with D perhaps assigned TRBD1 or TRBD2 (5 bases each). Trimming left V 5 bases short and J 0 bases short, with 12 bases between. CDR3 length: 15 amino acids. Germline CDR1 MNHEY, CDR2 SVGEGT. As DNA, the CDR3 is TGTGCCAGCAGTAACCGGGACCAGAGCACAGATACGCAGTATTTT. Translation gives CASSNRDQSTDTQYF.

This clonotype was detected ten times or more. CDR3: CASSLTGVTDTQYF. Here the CDR3 DNA reads TGTGCCAGCAGTCTAACAGGTGTCACAGATACGCAGTATTTT. The gene calls are TRBV7-6 and TRBJ2-3, with D tentatively TRBD1 (5 bases). The CDR3 spans 14 residues. The V gene lost 6 bases and the J gene lost 2 bases, with 12 bases spanning the gap. The germline CDR1 and CDR2 sequences are SGHVS and FNYEAQ.

CDR3 bases: TGTGCCAGCAGCTCCCCGGGACAGGGAGTCAACGAGCAGTACTTC. It codes for CASSSPGQGVNEQYF. This chain joins TRBV7-8 and TRBJ2-7; 9 bases map to TRBD1. The germline gives CDR1 SGHVS, CDR2 FQNEAQ. Germline trimming cut 4 bases from V and 5 bases from J; bases unmatched to any gene: 9. The CDR3 totals 15 residues.

This clonotype was observed a handful of times. The chain joins TRBV20-1 to TRBJ2-3, with D unclear. The V gene's germline CDR1 is DFQATT and CDR2 SNEGSKA (reference sequence). V gave up 0 bases and J gave up 0 bases, with 10 bases separating them. The CDR3 is 15 amino acids. CDR3 loop: CSARELQISTDTQYF. The CDR3 DNA sequence: TGCAGTGCTAGAGAGCTACAGATAAGCACAGATACGCAGTATTTT.

This clonotype appeared many times. This chain links TRBV20-1 with TRBJ2-1, with 9 positions matching TRBD2. The CDR3 contains 14 residues. Germline V gene sequence: CDR1 DFQATT, CDR2 SNEGSKA (reference sequence). Unmatched junction bases numbered 9, after V lost 3 bases and J lost 9 bases. CDR3 sequence: CSASGGGATLEQFF. The CDR3 DNA sequence: TGCAGTGCTAGTGGCGGGGGGGCCACTCTTGAGCAGTTCTTC.

This clonotype was seen only a few times. This sequence joins TRBV9 and TRBJ2-1, with a possible D match to TRBD2 (5 bases). There are 15 residues in the CDR3. Deletions cut 0 bases from V and 8 bases from J, with 15 bases between. Germline V gives CDR1 SGDLS, CDR2 YYNGEE. The chain's CDR3 is CASSVGGLAHDEQFF. In nucleotides, the CDR3 is TGTGCCAGCAGCGTAGGAGGGCTAGCTCACGATGAGCAGTTCTTC. The full variable domain, its missing parts supplied by reference TRBV9 and TRBJ2-1, is DSGVTQTPKHLITATGQRVTLRCSPRSGDLSVYWYQQSLDQGLQFLIQYYNGEERAKGNILERFSAQQFPDLHSELNLSSLELGDSALYFCASSVGGLAHDEQFFGPGTRLTVL.

With regard to this clonotype: This may stem from a read error, because a much larger clone lies one nucleotide away. The gene calls are TRBV4-2 and TRBJ2-7; 7 nucleotides match TRBD2. The CDR3 has 16 amino acids. The germline V gene encodes CDR1 LGHNA and CDR2 YNFKEQ. As DNA, the CDR3 is TGTGTCAGCAGCCAAGATCACGGCGGGAGACCCTACGAGCAGTACTTC. Its protein product is CVSSQDHGGRPYEQYF.

This clonotype was counted many times. The gene calls are TRBV2 and TRBJ2-2; D is perhaps TRBD2 (5 bases). The V gene lost 7 bases and the J gene lost 0 bases, with 9 bases spanning the gap. The CDR3 length is 14 residues. The germline CDR1 and CDR2 sequences are SNHLY and FYNNEI. The CDR3 DNA follows: TGTGCCAGCATAGGGAGTACGAACACCGGGGAGCTGTTTTTT. This translates into CASIGSTNTGELFF.

This clonotype has just a few counts. This chain links TRBV11-2 with TRBJ2-3; TRBD2 aligns across 9 bases. The CDR3 is 16 amino acids. Germline CDR1 reads SGHAT; CDR2 reads FQNNGV. The trim removed 7 bases at V and 1 base at J, leaving 9 bases unmatched. CDR3 in amino acids: CASTYLSGGRTDTQYF. In DNA form, the CDR3 reads TGTGCCAGCACCTACCTTAGCGGGGGACGCACAGATACGCAGTATTTT.

The chain links TRBV4-1 to TRBJ2-2, with 13 bases fitting TRBD2. This CDR3 has 17 amino acids. Germline CDR1 reads MGHRA; CDR2 reads YSYEKL. V dropped 2 bases and J dropped 7; count of bases not matched to a gene: 7. As DNA, the CDR3 is TGCGCCAGCAGCCAACCACTAGCGGGGGGGCGAGGCGGGGAGCTGTTTTTT. Translating gives CASSQPLAGGRGGELFF.

This clonotype was found many times. The chain is built from TRBV7-7 and TRBJ1-5; 7 nucleotides line up with TRBD1. The CDR3 length is 15 residues. Germline V gene data show CDR1 as SSHAT and CDR2 as FNYEAQ (reference sequence). The CDR3 DNA reads as TGTGCTAGCGGGATAAAGGGACAGAAGGGACAGCCCCAGCATTTT. Residues: CASGIKGQKGQPQHF.

This clonotype turned up a few times. The J gene is TRBJ2-3, the V gene TRBV7-6; TRBD1 matches at 7 bases. With V trimmed by 5 bases and J by 2 bases, 16 bases remained unmatched. The CDR3 extends over 18 amino acids. CDR1 and CDR2 (germline): SGHVS, FNYEAQ. This chain's CDR3 is CASSHYPTGVVSTDTQYF. The CDR3 DNA is TGTGCCAGCAGCCATTACCCCACAGGGGTGGTCTCCACAGATACGCAGTATTTT.

Ten or more counts support this clonotype. The chain couples TRBV28 to TRBJ2-5; a possible D gene is TRBD1 (6 bases). The CDR3 consists of 17 residues. V lost 3 bases, J lost 1 base, and 18 bases lay in between. Germline V CDR1 and CDR2: MDHEN, SYDVKM. CDR3 loop: CASSFPNEQGFQETQYF. In DNA form, the CDR3 reads TGTGCCAGCAGTTTCCCTAATGAACAGGGTTTCCAAGAGACCCAGTACTTC.

Many counts were recorded for this clonotype. The chain couples TRBV20-1 to TRBJ1-2, with 7 bases matching TRBD1. V shed 3 bases and J 2 bases; nucleotides not matched to a gene: 9. The germline V gene encodes CDR1 DFQATT and CDR2 SNEGSKA (reference sequence). The CDR3 loop spans 15 amino acids. CDR3 bases: TGCAGTGCTAGCCGTCCGGGACAGAAAAACTATGGCTACACCTTC. Encoded protein: CSASRPGQKNYGYTF.

This clonotype came up a few times. The chain is built from TRBV5-5 and TRBJ2-1; D is perhaps TRBD1 or TRBD2 (5 bases each). Germline V gives CDR1 SGHKS, CDR2 YYEKEE (reference sequence). CDR3 length equals 16 residues. V was trimmed by 0 bases and J by 2 bases, leaving 12 bases between them. The CDR3 DNA sequence: TGTGCCAGCAGCTTGGGAGGGTGGGGCCCCTACAATGAGCAGTTCTTC. Its translation is CASSLGGWGPYNEQFF.

This clonotype has a handful of counts. The CDR3 reads CASRQGIEEKLFF. CDR3 DNA: TGTGCCAGTCGACAGGGGATCGAAGAAAAACTGTTTTTT. This rearrangement joins TRBV6-1 to TRBJ1-4; 8 bases fit TRBD1. V dropped 9 bases and J dropped 8; count of bases not matched to a gene: 8. Germline lookup yields CDR1 MNHNS and CDR2 SASEGT. The CDR3 totals 13 residues.

This clonotype has a handful of counts. The V and J genes are TRBV2 and TRBJ2-5, with 13 bases lining up with TRBD2. The CDR3 is made up of 18 amino acids. V lost 4 bases, J lost 4 bases, and 12 bases stayed unmatched. Germline values: CDR1 SNHLY, CDR2 FYNNEI. For the CDR3, the DNA is TGTGCCAGCAGTGCGGGTTGGACTAGCGGGGGAGTGCGAGAGACCCAGTACTTC. This codes for CASSAGWTSGGVRETQYF.